The 15 T cell receptor beta chains in this list originate from one sample, sequenced in a study of cytomegalovirus exposure and HLA in healthy donors. Generated by immunoSEQ multiplex PCR, the TCRdb table keeps only in-frame clones and is missing some. Altogether approximately 300,000 clones are present, 86% being singletons, with the ten largest covering roughly 0.8%. The sequenced sample consisted of PBMCs. Every receptor here comes from a woman aged 18-29 years in good health and CMV-seronegative.

The chain joins TRBV27 to TRBJ1-1; the D gene is possibly TRBD1 (5 bases). Germline-derived CDR1 and CDR2 are MNHEY and SMNVEV (reference sequence). The CDR3 extends over 14 amino acids. The ends were cut back, 5 bases at V and 0 bases at J, with 10 bases in the middle. Written as DNA, the CDR3 is TGTGCCAGCAGTGTCAGACAGCTGAACACTGAAGCTTTCTTT. Amino acid sequence: CASSVRQLNTEAFF.

The rearrangement links TRBV6-6 to TRBJ2-3, with 8 bases fitting TRBD2. V lost 6 bases to trimming and J lost 0 bases; unmatched junction nucleotides: 2. Germline V lookup: CDR1 MNHNY, CDR2 SVGAGI (reference sequence). The CDR3 sequence is 14 residues long. CDR3 nucleotide sequence: TGTGCCAGCAGCATAGCGGGGAGCACAGATACGCAGTATTTT. It is translated as CASSIAGSTDTQYF.

The CDR3 coding sequence is TGTGCCAGCAGTCGAACAGGGTACCCCGGGGAGCTGTTTTTT. Amino acids: CASSRTGYPGELFF. This chain connects TRBV28 to TRBJ2-2; a possible D gene is TRBD1 (6 bases). The V end was cut by 5 bases, the J end by 6 bases, with 13 bases between. The germline V gene has CDR1 MDHEN and CDR2 SYDVKM. The CDR3 has 14 residues.

As DNA, the CDR3 is TGTGCCACCAAGAGTGGACTAGCGGGATACGAGCAGTACTTC. Amino acids: CATKSGLAGYEQYF. The rearrangement joins TRBV25-1 to TRBJ2-7, with 12 positions matching TRBD2. With 10 bases clipped from V and 4 bases from J, the junction kept 8 bases outside the gene matches. The germline CDR1 and CDR2 sequences are MGHDK and SYGVNS. The CDR3 is 14 residues long.

Concerning this clone itself: Other DNA sequences in the same sample also yield this CDR3. The rearrangement joins TRBV27 to TRBJ1-2; D call uncertain. V lost 3 bases and J 5 bases, leaving 10 bases between the germline ends. The CDR3 contains 13 residues. CDR1 is MNHEY, CDR2 SMNVEV, per germline (reference sequence). The CDR3 DNA reads TGTGCCAGCAGTTTGAGGCAGTCATATGGCTACACCTTC. This codes for CASSLRQSYGYTF.

V and J are TRBV5-6 and TRBJ1-1; 8 bases are a match to TRBD1. This CDR3 region has 16 residues. The germline V gene has CDR1 SGHDT and CDR2 YYEEEE. Trimming at V came to 1 base and at J to 0 bases, leaving 5 bases not matched to a gene. This CDR3 reads CASSLTGGPLNTEAFF. The CDR3 DNA reads as TGTGCCAGCAGCTTGACAGGGGGGCCCTTGAACACTGAAGCTTTCTTT.

The rearrangement joins TRBV9 to TRBJ2-1; perhaps TRBD2 as D (5 bases). V lost 0 bases to trimming and J lost 9 bases, with 10 bases between them. From germline, CDR1 is SGDLS and CDR2 YYNGEE. This CDR3 contains 13 residues. DNA for the CDR3: TGTGCCAGCAGCGTAGACAGCGGAGTTGAGCAGTTCTTC. Translated, it gives CASSVDSGVEQFF.

CDR3 DNA sequence: TGTGCCAGCACAGCCGGGGGTAGCACAGATACGCAGTATTTT. Its translation is CASTAGGSTDTQYF. The rearrangement uses TRBV2 and TRBJ2-3; D might be TRBD2 (6 bases). The length of the CDR3 is 14 residues. V lost 7 bases and J 0 bases, leaving 11 bases between the germline ends. Germline CDR1 SNHLY, CDR2 FYNNEI.

The table lists this clone with a count of one. The chain couples TRBV6-5 to TRBJ2-7; 8 nucleotides align to TRBD2. V gave up 7 bases and J gave up 2 bases; unmatched junction bases: 4. The CDR3 consists of 13 residues. CDR1 and CDR2 (germline): MNHEY, SVGAGI. CDR3 sequence: CASTNSGTYEQYF. Here the CDR3 DNA reads TGTGCCAGCACGAATAGCGGGACCTACGAGCAGTACTTC.

J is TRBJ1-2 and V is TRBV27, with a weak D call TRBD1 (6 bases). The V gene lost 5 bases and the J gene lost 4 bases, with 11 bases spanning the gap. Germline CDR1 and CDR2: MNHEY and SMNVEV (reference sequence). The CDR3 consists of 13 residues. This chain's CDR3 is CASSKGGAYGYTF. CDR3 nucleotide sequence: TGTGCCAGCAGTAAAGGGGGGGCCTATGGCTACACCTTC.

As concerns this clone: Its ends do not fully match the called genes, so a read error is possible. The V call is TRBV7-7, the J call TRBJ2-2, with a weak D call TRBD2 (6 bases). The CDR3 is 15 residues long. The V gene's germline CDR1 is SSHAT and CDR2 FNYEAQ (reference sequence). CDR3 sequence (DNA): TGTGCTAGCAGCTTAAGTAGCGGCGGCACCGGGGAGCTGTTTTTT. The encoded protein is CASSLSSGGTGELFF. Full variable domain (rest looked up from reference TRBV7-7 and TRBJ2-2): GAGVSQSPRYKVTKRGQDVTLRCDPISSHATLYWYQQALGQGPEFLTYFNYEAQPDKSGLPSDRFSAERPEGSISTLTIQRTEQRDSAMYRCASSLSSGGTGELFFGEGSRLTVL.

V usage is TRBV28 and J usage is TRBJ1-5; TRBD1 aligns across 7 bases. Germline lookup yields CDR1 MDHEN and CDR2 SYDVKM. This CDR3 region has 20 residues. Trimming removed 3 bases from V and 0 bases from J; junction bases left unmatched: 17. The CDR3: CASSFETGTLFLTSNQPQHF. In DNA form, the CDR3 reads TGTGCCAGCAGTTTTGAGACAGGGACTCTTTTCCTTACTAGCAATCAGCCCCAGCATTTT.

Written as DNA, the CDR3 is TGTGCCAGCAGTGGGACAGGGAGCACAGATACGCAGTATTTT. It yields the protein CASSGTGSTDTQYF. The chain links TRBV6-1 to TRBJ2-3; 8 positions agree with TRBD1. This CDR3 has 14 residues. V trimming: 4 bases; J trimming: 0 bases; junction bases outside the gene matches: 0. The germline V gene encodes CDR1 MNHNS and CDR2 SASEGT.

The V call is TRBV15, the J call TRBJ2-7; 10 bases are shared with TRBD1. The CDR3 length is 14 residues. The V gene's germline CDR1 is LNHNV and CDR2 YYDKDF (reference sequence). V trimming: 3 bases; J trimming: 2 bases; junction bases outside the gene matches: 1. This CDR3 reads CATSSDRGPYEQYF. In DNA form, the CDR3 reads TGTGCCACCAGCAGCGACAGGGGGCCCTACGAGCAGTACTTC.

This chain links TRBV18 with TRBJ1-2; 7 bases are a match to TRBD1. The CDR3 totals 18 residues. Per the germline V gene, CDR1 is KGHSH and CDR2 is LQKENI. Unmatched junction bases numbered 21, after V lost 8 bases and J lost 3 bases. For the CDR3, the DNA is TGTGCCAGCGCCGATAAGGAGTGGGCCGGGACAGCAGACTATGGCTACACCTTC. Protein sequence: CASADKEWAGTADYGYTF. The full variable domain, its missing parts supplied by reference TRBV18 and TRBJ1-2, is NAGVMQNPRHLVRRRGQEARLRCSPMKGHSHVYWYRQLPEEGLKFMVYLQKENIIDESGMPKERFSAEFPKEGPSILRIQQVVRGDSAAYFCASADKEWAGTADYGYTFGSGTRLTVV.